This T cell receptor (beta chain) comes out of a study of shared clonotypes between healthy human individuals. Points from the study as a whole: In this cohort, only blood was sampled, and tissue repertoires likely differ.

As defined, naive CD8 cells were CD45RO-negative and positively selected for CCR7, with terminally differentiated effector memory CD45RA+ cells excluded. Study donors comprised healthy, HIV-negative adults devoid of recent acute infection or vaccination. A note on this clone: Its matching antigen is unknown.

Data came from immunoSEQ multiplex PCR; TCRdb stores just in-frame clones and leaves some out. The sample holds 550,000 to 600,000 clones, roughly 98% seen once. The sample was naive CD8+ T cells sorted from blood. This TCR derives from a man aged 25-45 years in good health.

CDR3 coding DNA: TGTGCCAGCAGCGCGGGGTTCACTGAAGCTTTCTTT. Translation: CASSAGFTEAFF. The rearrangement links TRBV19 to TRBJ1-1; D not resolved. The germline V gene encodes CDR1 LNHDA and CDR2 SQIVND (reference sequence). The CDR3 is made up of 12 amino acids. Trimming stripped 9 bases from V and 4 bases from J, with 12 bases between.